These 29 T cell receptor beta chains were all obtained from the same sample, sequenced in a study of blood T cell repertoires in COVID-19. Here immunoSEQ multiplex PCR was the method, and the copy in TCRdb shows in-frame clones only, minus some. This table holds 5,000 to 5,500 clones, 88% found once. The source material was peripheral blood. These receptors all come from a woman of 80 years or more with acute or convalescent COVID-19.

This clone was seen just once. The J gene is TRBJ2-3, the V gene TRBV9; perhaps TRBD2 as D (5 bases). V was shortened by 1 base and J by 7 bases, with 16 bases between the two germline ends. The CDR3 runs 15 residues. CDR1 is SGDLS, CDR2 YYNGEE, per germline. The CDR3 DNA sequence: TGTGCCAGCAGCGTATTCGTAGAGGGTTTGAATACGCAGTATTTT. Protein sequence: CASSVFVEGLNTQYF. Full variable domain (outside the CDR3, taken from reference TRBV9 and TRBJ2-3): DSGVTQTPKHLITATGQRVTLRCSPRSGDLSVYWYQQSLDQGLQFLIQYYNGEERAKGNILERFSAQQFPDLHSELNLSSLELGDSALYFCASSVFVEGLNTQYFGPGTRLTVL.

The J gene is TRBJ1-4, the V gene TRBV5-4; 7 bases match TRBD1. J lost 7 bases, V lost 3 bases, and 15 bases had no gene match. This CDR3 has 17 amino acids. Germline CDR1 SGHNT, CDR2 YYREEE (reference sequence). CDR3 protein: CASSYTLTGDLGEKLFF. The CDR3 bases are TGTGCCAGCAGCTACACCCTTACAGGGGATTTGGGTGAAAAACTGTTTTTT.

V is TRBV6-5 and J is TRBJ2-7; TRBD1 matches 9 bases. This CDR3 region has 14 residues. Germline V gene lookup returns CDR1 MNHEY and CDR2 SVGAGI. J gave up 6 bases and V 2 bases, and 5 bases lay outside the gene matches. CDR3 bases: TGTGCCAGCAGTTACGGGACAGGGATAGGCGAGCAGTACTTC. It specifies CASSYGTGIGEQYF.

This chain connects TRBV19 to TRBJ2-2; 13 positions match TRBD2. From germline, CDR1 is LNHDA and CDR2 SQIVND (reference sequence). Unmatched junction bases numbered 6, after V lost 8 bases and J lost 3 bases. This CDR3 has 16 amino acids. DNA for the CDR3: TGTGCCAGTCTACAAGGACTAGCGGGGGACACCGGGGAGCTGTTTTTT. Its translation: CASLQGLAGDTGELFF.

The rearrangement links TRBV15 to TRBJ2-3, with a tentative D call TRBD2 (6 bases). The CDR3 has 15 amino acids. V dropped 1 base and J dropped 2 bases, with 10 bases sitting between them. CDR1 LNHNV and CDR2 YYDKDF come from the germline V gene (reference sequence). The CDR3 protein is CATSRVRGLTDTQYF. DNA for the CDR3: TGTGCCACCAGCAGAGTTCGGGGACTCACAGATACGCAGTATTTT.

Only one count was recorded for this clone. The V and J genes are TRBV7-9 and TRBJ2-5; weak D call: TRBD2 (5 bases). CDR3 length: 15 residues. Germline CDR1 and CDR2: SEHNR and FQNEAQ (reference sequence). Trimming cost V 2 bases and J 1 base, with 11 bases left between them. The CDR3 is CASSLPTGIQETQYF. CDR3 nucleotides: TGTGCCAGCAGCTTACCAACCGGGATCCAAGAGACCCAGTACTTC.

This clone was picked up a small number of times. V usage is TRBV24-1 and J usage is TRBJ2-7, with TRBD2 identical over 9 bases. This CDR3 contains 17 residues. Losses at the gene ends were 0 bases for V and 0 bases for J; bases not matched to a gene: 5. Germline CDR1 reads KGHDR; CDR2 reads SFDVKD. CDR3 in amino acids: CATSDLRSSGGSYEQYF. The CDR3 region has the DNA TGTGCCACCAGTGATTTGCGTAGTAGCGGGGGCTCCTACGAGCAGTACTTC.

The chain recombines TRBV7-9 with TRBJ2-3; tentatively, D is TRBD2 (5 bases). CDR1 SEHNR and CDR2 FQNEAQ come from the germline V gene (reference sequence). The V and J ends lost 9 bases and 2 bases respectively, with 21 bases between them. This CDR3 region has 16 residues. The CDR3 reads CASRPADSQNTDTQYF. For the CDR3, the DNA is TGTGCCAGTCGTCCAGCGGACTCCCAAAACACAGATACGCAGTATTTT. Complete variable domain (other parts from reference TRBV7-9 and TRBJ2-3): DTGVSQNPRHKITKRGQNVTFRCDPISEHNRLYWYRQTLGQGPEFLTYFQNEAQLEKSRLLSDRFSAERPKGSFSTLEIQRTEQGDSAMYLCASRPADSQNTDTQYFGPGTRLTVL.

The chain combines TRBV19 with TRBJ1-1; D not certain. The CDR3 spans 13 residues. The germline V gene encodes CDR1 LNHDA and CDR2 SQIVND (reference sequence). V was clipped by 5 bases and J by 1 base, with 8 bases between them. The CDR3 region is CASSEQRNTEAFF. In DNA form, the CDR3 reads TGTGCCAGTAGTGAACAGAGGAACACTGAAGCTTTCTTT.

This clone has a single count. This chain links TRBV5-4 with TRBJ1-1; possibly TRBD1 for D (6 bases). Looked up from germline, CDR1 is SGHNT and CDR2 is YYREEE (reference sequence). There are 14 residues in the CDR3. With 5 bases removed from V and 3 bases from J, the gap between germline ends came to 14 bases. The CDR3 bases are TGTGCCAGCAGGCCCCCAGGGGTTGACACTGAAGCTTTCTTT. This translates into CASRPPGVDTEAFF.

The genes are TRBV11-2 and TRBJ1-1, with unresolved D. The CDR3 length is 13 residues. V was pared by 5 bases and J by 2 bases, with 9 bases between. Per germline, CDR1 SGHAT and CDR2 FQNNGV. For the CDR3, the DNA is TGTGCCAGCAGCCCCTTCCTCAACACTGAAGCTTTCTTT. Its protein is CASSPFLNTEAFF.

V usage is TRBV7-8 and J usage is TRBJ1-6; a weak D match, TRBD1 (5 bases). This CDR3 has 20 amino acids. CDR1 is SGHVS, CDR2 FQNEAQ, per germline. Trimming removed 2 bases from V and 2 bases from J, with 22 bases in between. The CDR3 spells CASSLLRDSEWSAYNSPLHF. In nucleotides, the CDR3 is TGTGCCAGCAGCTTACTCCGGGACTCCGAGTGGAGCGCCTATAATTCACCCCTCCACTTT. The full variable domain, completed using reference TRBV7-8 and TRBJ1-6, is GAGVSQSPRYKVAKRGQDVALRCDPISGHVSLFWYQQALGQGPEFLTYFQNEAQLDKSGLPSDRFFAERPEGSVSTLKIQRTQQEDSAVYLCASSLLRDSEWSAYNSPLHFGNGTRLTVT.

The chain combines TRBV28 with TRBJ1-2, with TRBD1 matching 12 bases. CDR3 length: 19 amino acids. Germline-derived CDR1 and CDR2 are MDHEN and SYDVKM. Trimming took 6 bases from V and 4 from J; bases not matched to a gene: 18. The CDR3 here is CASRGTGTGGALSIYGYTF. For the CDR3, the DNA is TGTGCCAGCAGGGGAACTGGGACAGGGGGCGCTTTGAGTATCTATGGCTACACCTTC.

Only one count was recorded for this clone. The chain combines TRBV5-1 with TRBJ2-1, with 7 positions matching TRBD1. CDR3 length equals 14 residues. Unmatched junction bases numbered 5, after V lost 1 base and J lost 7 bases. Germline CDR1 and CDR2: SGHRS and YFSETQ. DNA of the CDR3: TGCGCCAGCAGCTTGTTAGGGGGCCAGAATGAGCAGTTCTTC. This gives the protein CASSLLGGQNEQFF.

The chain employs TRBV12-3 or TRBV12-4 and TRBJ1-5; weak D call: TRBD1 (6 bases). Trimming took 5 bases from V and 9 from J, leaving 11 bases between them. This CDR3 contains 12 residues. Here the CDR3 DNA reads TGTGCCAGCAGTCACAGGGAGTCGCCCCAGCATTTT. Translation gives CASSHRESPQHF.

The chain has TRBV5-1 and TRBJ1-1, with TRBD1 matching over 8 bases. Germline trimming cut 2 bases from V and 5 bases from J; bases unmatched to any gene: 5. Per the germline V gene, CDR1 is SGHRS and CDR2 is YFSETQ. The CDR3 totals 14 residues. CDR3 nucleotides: TGCGCCAGCAGCTTACAGGGGGGGTGGACTGAAGCTTTCTTT. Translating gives CASSLQGGWTEAFF.

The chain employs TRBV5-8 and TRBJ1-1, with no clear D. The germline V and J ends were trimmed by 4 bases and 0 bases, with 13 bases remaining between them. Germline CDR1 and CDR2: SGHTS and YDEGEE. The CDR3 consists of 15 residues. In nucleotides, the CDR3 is TGTGCCAGCAGCCCACTATACTACATGAACACTGAAGCTTTCTTT. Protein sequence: CASSPLYYMNTEAFF.

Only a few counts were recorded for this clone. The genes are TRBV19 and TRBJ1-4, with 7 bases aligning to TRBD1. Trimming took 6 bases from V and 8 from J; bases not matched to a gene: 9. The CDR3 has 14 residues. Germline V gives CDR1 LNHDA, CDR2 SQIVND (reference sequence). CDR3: CASSHGWGQEKLFF. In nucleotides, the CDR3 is TGTGCCAGTAGCCATGGATGGGGACAGGAAAAACTGTTTTTT.

The DNA of the CDR3 is TGTGCCAGCAGTGTGGGGGCATCCTCTTCCCGGCTGTTTTTT. The encoded protein is CASSVGASSSRLFF. The chain carries TRBV2 and TRBJ1-4, with TRBD1 as a possible D gene (6 bases). Germline V CDR1 and CDR2: SNHLY, FYNNEI. V was cut by 4 bases and J by 14 bases, with 20 bases left in between. This CDR3 has 14 amino acids.

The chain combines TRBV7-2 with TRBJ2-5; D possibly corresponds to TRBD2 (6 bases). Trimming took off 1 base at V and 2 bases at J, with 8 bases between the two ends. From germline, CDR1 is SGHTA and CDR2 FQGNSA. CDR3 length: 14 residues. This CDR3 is CASSLERAQETQYF. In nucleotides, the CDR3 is TGTGCCAGCAGCTTAGAGCGGGCTCAAGAGACCCAGTACTTC.

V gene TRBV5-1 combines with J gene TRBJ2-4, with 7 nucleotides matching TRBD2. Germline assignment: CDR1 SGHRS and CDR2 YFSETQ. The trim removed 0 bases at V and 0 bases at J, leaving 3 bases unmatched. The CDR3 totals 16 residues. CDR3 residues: CASSLVPGGAKNIQYF. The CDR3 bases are TGCGCCAGCAGCTTGGTTCCGGGGGGAGCCAAAAACATTCAGTACTTC. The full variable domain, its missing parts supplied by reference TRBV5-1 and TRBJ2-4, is KAGVTQTPRYLIKTRGQQVTLSCSPISGHRSVSWYQQTPGQGLQFLFEYFSETQRNKGNFPGRFSGRQFSNSRSEMNVSTLELGDSALYLCASSLVPGGAKNIQYFGAGTRLSVL.

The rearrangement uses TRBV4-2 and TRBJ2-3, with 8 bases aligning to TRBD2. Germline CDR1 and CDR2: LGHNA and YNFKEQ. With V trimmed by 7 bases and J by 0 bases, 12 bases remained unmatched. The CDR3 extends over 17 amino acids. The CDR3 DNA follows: TGTGCCAGCACCCGCAGGGCCAGCGGGGGAAGCACAGATACGCAGTATTTT. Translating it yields CASTRRASGGSTDTQYF.

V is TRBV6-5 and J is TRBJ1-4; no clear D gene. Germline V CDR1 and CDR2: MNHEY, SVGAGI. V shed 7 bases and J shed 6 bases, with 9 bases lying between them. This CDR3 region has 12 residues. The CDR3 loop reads CASTFSHEKLFF. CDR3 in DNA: TGTGCCAGCACCTTTTCTCATGAAAAACTGTTTTTT.

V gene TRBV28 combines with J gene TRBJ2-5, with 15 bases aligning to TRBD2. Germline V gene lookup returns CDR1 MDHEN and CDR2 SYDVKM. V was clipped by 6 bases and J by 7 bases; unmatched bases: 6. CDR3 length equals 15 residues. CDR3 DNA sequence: TGTGCCAGCAGCCGGACTAGCGGGGGGGTCGGGACCCAGTACTTC. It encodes CASSRTSGGVGTQYF.

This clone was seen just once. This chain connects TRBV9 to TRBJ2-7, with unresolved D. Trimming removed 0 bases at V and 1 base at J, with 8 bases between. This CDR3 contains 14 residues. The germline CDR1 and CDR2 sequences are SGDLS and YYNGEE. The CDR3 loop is CASSVDGGSYEQYF. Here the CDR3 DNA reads TGTGCCAGCAGCGTAGATGGCGGTTCCTACGAGCAGTACTTC.

For the CDR3, the DNA is TGTGCCAGCAGCCCCCGGGTGGGAGCGTCCTACGAGCAGTACTTC. Translating gives CASSPRVGASYEQYF. The chain couples TRBV11-2 to TRBJ2-7; D possibly corresponds to TRBD2 (5 bases). V lost 5 bases and J lost 1, with 15 bases in between. This CDR3 region has 15 residues. The V gene's germline CDR1 is SGHAT and CDR2 FQNNGV. Supplemented by reference TRBV11-2 and TRBJ2-7, the full variable domain reads EAGVAQSPRYKIIEKRQSVAFWCNPISGHATLYWYQQILGQGPKLLIQFQNNGVVDDSQLPKDRFSAERLKGVDSTLKIQPAKLEDSAVYLCASSPRVGASYEQYFGPGTRLTVT.

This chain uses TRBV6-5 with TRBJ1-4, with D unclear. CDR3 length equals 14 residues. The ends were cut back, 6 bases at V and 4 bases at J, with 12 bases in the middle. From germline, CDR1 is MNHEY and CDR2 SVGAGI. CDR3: CASRSGAGNEKLFF. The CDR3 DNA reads TGTGCCAGCAGGTCGGGAGCGGGTAATGAAAAACTGTTTTTT.

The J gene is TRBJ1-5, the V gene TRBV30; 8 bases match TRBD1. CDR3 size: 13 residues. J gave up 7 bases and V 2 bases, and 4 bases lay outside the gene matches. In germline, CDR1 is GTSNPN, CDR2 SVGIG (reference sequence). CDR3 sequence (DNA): TGTGCCTGGAGTCAGGGGGCCAGGCAGCCCCAGCATTTT. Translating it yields CAWSQGARQPQHF.

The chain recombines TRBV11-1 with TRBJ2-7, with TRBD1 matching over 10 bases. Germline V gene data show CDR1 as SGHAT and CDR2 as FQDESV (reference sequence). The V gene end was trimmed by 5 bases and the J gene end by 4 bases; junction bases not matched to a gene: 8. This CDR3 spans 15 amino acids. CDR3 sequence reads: CASSPRDRGRYEQYF. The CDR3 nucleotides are TGTGCCAGCAGCCCCCGGGACAGGGGACGTTACGAGCAGTACTTC.